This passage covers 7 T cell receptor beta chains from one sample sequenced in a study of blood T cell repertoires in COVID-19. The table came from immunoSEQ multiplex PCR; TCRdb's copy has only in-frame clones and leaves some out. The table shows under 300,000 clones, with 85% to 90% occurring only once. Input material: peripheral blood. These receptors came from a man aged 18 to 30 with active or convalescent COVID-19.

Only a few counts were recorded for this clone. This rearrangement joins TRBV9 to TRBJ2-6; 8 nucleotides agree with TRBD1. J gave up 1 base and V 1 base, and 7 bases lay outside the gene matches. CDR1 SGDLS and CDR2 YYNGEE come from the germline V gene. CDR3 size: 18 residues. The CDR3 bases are TGTGCCAGCAGCGTATCTGACAGGGGTGGGTCTGGGGCCAACGTCCTGACTTTC. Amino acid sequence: CASSVSDRGGSGANVLTF.

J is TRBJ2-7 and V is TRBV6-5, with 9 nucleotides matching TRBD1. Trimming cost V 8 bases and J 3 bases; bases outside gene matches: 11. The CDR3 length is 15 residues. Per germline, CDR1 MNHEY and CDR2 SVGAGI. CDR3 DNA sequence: TGTGCCAGCGGGCTTGCACAGGGGGCAAACTACGAGCAGTACTTC. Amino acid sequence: CASGLAQGANYEQYF.

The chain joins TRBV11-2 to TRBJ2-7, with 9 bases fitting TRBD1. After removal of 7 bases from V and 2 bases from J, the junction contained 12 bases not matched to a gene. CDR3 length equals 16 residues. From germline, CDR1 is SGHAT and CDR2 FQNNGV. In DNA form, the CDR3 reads TGTGCCAGCACCTTCACTACAGGGGGCGACCCCTACGAGCAGTACTTC. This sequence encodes CASTFTTGGDPYEQYF.

The CDR3 here is CASSTDRGPGDTEAFF. The CDR3 bases are TGTGCCAGTAGTACGGACAGGGGGCCGGGGGACACTGAAGCTTTCTTT. The rearrangement uses TRBV19 and TRBJ1-1; 11 bases are a match to TRBD1. Germline assignment: CDR1 LNHDA and CDR2 SQIVND (reference sequence). The V and J ends lost 4 bases and 3 bases, in that order; junction bases with no gene match: 7. The CDR3 consists of 16 residues.

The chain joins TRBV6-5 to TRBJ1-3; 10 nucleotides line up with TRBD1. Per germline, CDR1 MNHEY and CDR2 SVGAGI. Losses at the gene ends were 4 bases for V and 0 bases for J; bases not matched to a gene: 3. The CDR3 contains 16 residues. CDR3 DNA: TGTGCCAGCAGTTCGACAGGGGGCTACTCTGGAAACACCATATATTTT. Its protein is CASSSTGGYSGNTIYF.

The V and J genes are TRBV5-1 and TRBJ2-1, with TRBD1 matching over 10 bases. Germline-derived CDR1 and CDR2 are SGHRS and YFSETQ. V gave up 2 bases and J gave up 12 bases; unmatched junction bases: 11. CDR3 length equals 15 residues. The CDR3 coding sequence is TGCGCCAGCAGCTTTCACCGGGACAGGGGTGTGAGGCAGTTCTTC. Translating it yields CASSFHRDRGVRQFF.

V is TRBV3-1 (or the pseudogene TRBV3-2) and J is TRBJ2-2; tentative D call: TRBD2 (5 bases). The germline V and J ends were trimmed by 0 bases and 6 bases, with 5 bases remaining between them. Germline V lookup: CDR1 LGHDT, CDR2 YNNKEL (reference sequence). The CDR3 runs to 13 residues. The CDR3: CASSQEGAGELFF. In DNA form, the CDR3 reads TGTGCCAGCAGCCAAGAGGGAGCCGGGGAGCTGTTTTTT.